Below are 12 T cell receptor beta chains sequenced from a single sample in a study of T cells in Graves' hyperthyroidism and ophthalmopathy. TCR beta CDR3 regions were amplified from RNA transcripts. TCR CDR3 regions were first amplified by RT-PCR with HTBI primers. TCRdb used MiXCR to reprocess the multiplex PCR reads, holding one entry per CDR3 protein. The sample includes roughly 660,000 distinct CDR3 sequences, approximately 15% of them seen just once. Sequenced material: blood. These receptors originate from a man aged 45-65 years with Graves' hyperthyroidism.

This clonotype occurred many times. The chain has TRBV2 and TRBJ2-3, with 7 bases fitting TRBD1. This CDR3 is built from 13 residues. Germline V CDR1 and CDR2: SNHLY, FYNNEI. J gave up 3 bases and V 6 bases, and 3 bases lay outside the gene matches. The CDR3: CASRGDRTDTQYF. The CDR3 DNA reads TGTGCCAGCAGGGGGGACAGAACAGATACGCAGTATTTT.

This clonotype was observed a handful of times. The CDR3 spells CASSYFYEQYF. In DNA form, the CDR3 reads TGTGCCAGCAGTTACTTTTACGAGCAGTACTTC. The rearrangement joins TRBV6-2 or TRBV6-3 to TRBJ2-7, with no clear D. CDR1 is MNHEY and CDR2 is SVGEGT in the germline V gene. The CDR3 runs 11 residues. Trimming removed 1 base from V and 4 bases from J, with 2 bases in between.

This clonotype occurred many times. The chain links TRBV7-2 to TRBJ1-1, with D tentatively TRBD1 (5 bases). The length of the CDR3 is 13 residues. V was trimmed by 1 base and J by 8 bases, leaving 11 bases between them. Per germline, CDR1 SGHTA and CDR2 FQGNSA. The CDR3 region is CASSLVGRDEAFF. CDR3 bases: TGTGCCAGCAGCTTAGTAGGCAGGGACGAAGCTTTCTTT.

This clonotype was detected ten times or more. The genes are TRBV20-1 and TRBJ2-1, with 12 positions matching TRBD2. The V segment lost 3 bases and the J segment 7 bases; nucleotides outside the gene matches: 10. The germline gives CDR1 DFQATT, CDR2 SNEGSKA (reference sequence). This CDR3 is 16 amino acids long. This CDR3 reads CSASPTSGSIVNEQFF. In nucleotides, the CDR3 is TGCAGTGCTAGCCCGACTAGCGGGAGTATCGTGAATGAGCAGTTCTTC.

This clonotype has only a few counts. The chain has TRBV20-1 and TRBJ2-1, with 7 bases that match TRBD2. V shed 0 bases and J 2 bases; nucleotides not matched to a gene: 4. Germline CDR1 is DFQATT and CDR2 is SNEGSKA (reference sequence). The CDR3 runs 15 residues. CDR3 bases: TGCAGTGCTAGAGATTCGGGGGGTACCTACAATGAGCAGTTCTTC. Protein sequence: CSARDSGGTYNEQFF.

The chain has TRBV19 and TRBJ1-3, with D uncertain. The CDR3 sequence is 15 residues long. Between the trimmed V and J ends, which lost 3 bases and 0 bases, there was a span of 9 bases. CDR1 LNHDA and CDR2 SQIVND come from the germline V gene (reference sequence). The CDR3 sequence: CASSMSGASGNTIYF. CDR3 DNA: TGTGCCAGTAGTATGTCAGGTGCCTCTGGAAACACCATATATTTT.

The table lists this clonotype with a few counts. The rearrangement uses TRBV9 and TRBJ2-2; TRBD2 might be the D (5 bases). V lost 1 base and J lost 7, with 26 bases in between. This CDR3 has 19 amino acids. The germline V gene has CDR1 SGDLS and CDR2 YYNGEE. CDR3 protein: CASSVRSGSGVSGDGELFF. The CDR3 nucleotides are TGTGCCAGCAGCGTACGGTCGGGATCTGGGGTGTCTGGGGACGGGGAGCTGTTTTTT.

This clonotype was counted only a few times. The J gene is TRBJ1-1, the V gene TRBV4-1; maybe TRBD1 (6 bases). Germline V gene sequence: CDR1 MGHRA, CDR2 YSYEKL. The V gene lost 2 bases and the J gene lost 5 bases, with 12 bases spanning the gap. The CDR3 is 14 residues long. The CDR3 sequence is CASSQLQGGTEAFF. CDR3 coding DNA: TGCGCCAGCAGCCAATTACAGGGAGGGACTGAAGCTTTCTTT.

This clonotype has more than one count but fewer than ten. The chain is built from TRBV29-1 and TRBJ2-5; D not certain. CDR1 and CDR2 (germline): SQVTM, ANQGSEA. Trimming stripped 2 bases from V and 7 bases from J, with 8 bases between. The CDR3 is 11 amino acids. CDR3 sequence: CSVENYTTQYF. CDR3 nucleotides: TGCAGCGTTGAAAATTACACGACCCAGTACTTC.

This clonotype was counted at least ten times. CDR3 protein: CASSAGAGGTDTQYF. DNA for the CDR3: TGTGCCAGCAGTGCGGGGGCGGGCGGCACAGATACGCAGTATTTT. The chain combines TRBV2 with TRBJ2-3, with D perhaps being TRBD1 or TRBD2 (6 bases each). The germline V gene has CDR1 SNHLY and CDR2 FYNNEI. V was clipped by 4 bases and J by 1 base, with 12 bases between them. The CDR3 spans 15 residues. The full variable domain, with the rest looked up from reference TRBV2 and TRBJ2-3, is EPEVTQTPSHQVTQMGQEVILRCVPISNHLYFYWYRQILGQKVEFLVSFYNNEISEKSEIFDDQFSVERPDGSNFTLKIRSTKLEDSAMYFCASSAGAGGTDTQYFGPGTRLTVL.

The chain combines TRBV12-3 or TRBV12-4 with TRBJ2-2; D remains unclear. V was trimmed by 7 bases and J by 4 bases, leaving 7 bases between them. The CDR3 length is 12 residues. In nucleotides, the CDR3 is TGTGCCAGCACTGTATTCACCGGGGAGCTGTTTTTT. This gives the protein CASTVFTGELFF.

This clonotype was recorded many times. The J gene is TRBJ1-1, the V gene TRBV5-5; D call uncertain. CDR1 and CDR2 (germline): SGHKS, YYEKEE (reference sequence). CDR3 length: 13 amino acids. V gave up 4 bases and J gave up 2 bases, with 9 bases separating them. The CDR3 is CASSNQVNTEAFF. The CDR3 DNA reads as TGTGCCAGCAGCAATCAAGTCAACACTGAAGCTTTCTTT.